This T cell receptor beta chain was identified in a study of cytomegalovirus exposure and HLA in healthy donors. PCR was performed using 60 Vbeta and 13 Jbeta primers. The method was immunoSEQ multiplex PCR; TCRdb's version includes in-frame clones alone and lacks a portion of them. The specimen's table records 150,000 to 250,000 clones. From germline, CDR1 is LNHNV and CDR2 YYDKDF (reference sequence). This CDR3 has 14 amino acids. V shed 0 bases and J shed 7 bases, with 12 bases lying between them. This sequence was found in a boy under 18 in good health and CMV-seronegative. The source material was PBMCs. The V gene is TRBV15, the J gene TRBJ1-1; D may be TRBD1 (5 bases). This CDR3 is CATSRDAGGVEAFF. In nucleotides, the CDR3 is TGTGCCACCAGCAGAGATGCGGGGGGTGTTGAAGCTTTCTTT.